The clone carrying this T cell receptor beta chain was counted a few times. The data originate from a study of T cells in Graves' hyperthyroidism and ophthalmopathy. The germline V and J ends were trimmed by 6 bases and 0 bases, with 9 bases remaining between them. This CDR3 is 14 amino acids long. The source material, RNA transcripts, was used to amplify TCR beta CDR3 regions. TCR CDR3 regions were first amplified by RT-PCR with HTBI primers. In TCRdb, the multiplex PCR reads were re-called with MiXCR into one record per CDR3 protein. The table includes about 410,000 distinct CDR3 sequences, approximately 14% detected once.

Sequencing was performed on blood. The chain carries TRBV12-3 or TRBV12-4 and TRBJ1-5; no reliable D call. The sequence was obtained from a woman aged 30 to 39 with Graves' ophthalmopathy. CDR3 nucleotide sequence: TGTGCCAGCAGCGCGACTTATAGCAATCAGCCCCAGCATTTT. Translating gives CASSATYSNQPQHF.